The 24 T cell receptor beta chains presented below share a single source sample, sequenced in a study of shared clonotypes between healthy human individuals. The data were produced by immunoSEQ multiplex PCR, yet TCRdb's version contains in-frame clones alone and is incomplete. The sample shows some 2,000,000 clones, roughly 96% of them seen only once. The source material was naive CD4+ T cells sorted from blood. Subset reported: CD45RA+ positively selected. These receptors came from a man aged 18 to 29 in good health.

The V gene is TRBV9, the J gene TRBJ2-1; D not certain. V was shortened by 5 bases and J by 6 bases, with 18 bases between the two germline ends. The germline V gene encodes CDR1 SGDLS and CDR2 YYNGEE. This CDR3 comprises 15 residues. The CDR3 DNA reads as TGTGCCAGCAGTGCCCTGGGCGCCGACTTCAATGAGCAGTTCTTC. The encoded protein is CASSALGADFNEQFF.

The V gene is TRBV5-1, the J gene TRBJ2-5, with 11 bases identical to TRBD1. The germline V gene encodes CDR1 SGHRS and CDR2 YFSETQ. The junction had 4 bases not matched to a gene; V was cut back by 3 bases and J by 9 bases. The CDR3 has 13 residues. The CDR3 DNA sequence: TGCGCCAGCAGCTCCCGGGACAGGGGGGCCCAGTACTTC. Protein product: CASSSRDRGAQYF.

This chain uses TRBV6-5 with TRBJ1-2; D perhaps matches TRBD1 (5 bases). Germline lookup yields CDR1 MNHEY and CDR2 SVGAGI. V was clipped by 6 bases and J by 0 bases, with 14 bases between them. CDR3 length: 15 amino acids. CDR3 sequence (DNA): TGTGCCAGCAGACCAGGGCACCTTTCTAACTATGGCTACACCTTC. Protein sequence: CASRPGHLSNYGYTF.

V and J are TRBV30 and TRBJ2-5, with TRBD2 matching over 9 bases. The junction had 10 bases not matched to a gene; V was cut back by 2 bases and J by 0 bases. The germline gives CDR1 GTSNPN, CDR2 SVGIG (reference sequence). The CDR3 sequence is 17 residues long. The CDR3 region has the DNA TGTGCCTGGAGTCGGTGGAGGACTAGCGACTACCAAGAGACCCAGTACTTC. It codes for CAWSRWRTSDYQETQYF.

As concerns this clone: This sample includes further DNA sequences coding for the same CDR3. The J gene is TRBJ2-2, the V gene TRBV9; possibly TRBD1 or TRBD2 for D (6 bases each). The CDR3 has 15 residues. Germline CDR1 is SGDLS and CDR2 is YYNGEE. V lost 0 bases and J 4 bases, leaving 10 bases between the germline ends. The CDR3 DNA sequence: TGTGCCAGCAGCGTAGAGGGGGGTAGCACCGGGGAGCTGTTTTTT. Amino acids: CASSVEGGSTGELFF.

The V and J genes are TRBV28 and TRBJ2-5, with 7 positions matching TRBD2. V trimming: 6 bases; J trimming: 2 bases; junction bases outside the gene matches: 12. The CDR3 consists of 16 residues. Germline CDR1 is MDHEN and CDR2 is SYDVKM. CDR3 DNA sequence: TGTGCCAGCAGCCCAATGGGGCTAGCGGTACAAGAGACCCAGTACTTC. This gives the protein CASSPMGLAVQETQYF.

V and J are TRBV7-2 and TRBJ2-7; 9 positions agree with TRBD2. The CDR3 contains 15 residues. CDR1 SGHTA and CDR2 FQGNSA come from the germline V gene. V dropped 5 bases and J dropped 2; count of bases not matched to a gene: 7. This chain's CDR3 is CASSKTGLAAYEQYF. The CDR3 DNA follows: TGTGCCAGCAGCAAAACGGGACTAGCAGCCTACGAGCAGTACTTC. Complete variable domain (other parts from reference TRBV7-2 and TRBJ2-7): GAGVSQSPSNKVTEKGKDVELRCDPISGHTALYWYRQSLGQGLEFLIYFQGNSAPDKSGLPSDRFSAERTGGSVSTLTIQRTQQEDSAVYLCASSKTGLAAYEQYFGPGTRLTVT.

The CDR3 spells CAISERGVDIQYF. In DNA, the CDR3 is TGTGCCATCAGTGAGCGGGGGGTAGACATTCAGTACTTC. This sequence joins TRBV10-3 and TRBJ2-4, with 7 bases lining up with TRBD2. This CDR3 region has 13 residues. J gave up 8 bases and V 2 bases, and 3 bases lay outside the gene matches. Germline CDR1 reads ENHRY; CDR2 reads SYGVKD.

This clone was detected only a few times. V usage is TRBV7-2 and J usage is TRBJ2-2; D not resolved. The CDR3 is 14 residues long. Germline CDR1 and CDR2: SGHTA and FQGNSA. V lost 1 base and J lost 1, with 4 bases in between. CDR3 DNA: TGTGCCAGCAGCTTAGGCTGGAACACCGGGGAGCTGTTTTTT. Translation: CASSLGWNTGELFF.

The CDR3 here is CASKVVAGPSYNEQFF. CDR3 sequence (DNA): TGCGCCAGCAAGGTAGTAGCGGGACCCTCCTACAATGAGCAGTTCTTC. The chain recombines TRBV5-1 with TRBJ2-1; 8 bases match TRBD2. V lost 6 bases and J lost 0; bases outside the gene matches: 8. The CDR3 covers 16 residues. In germline, CDR1 is SGHRS, CDR2 YFSETQ.

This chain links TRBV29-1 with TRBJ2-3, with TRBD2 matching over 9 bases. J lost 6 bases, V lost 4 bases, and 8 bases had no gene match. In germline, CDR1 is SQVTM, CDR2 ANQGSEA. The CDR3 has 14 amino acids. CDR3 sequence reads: CSVVTSGWLDTQYF. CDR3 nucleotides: TGCAGCGTTGTTACTAGCGGGTGGCTGGATACGCAGTATTTT.

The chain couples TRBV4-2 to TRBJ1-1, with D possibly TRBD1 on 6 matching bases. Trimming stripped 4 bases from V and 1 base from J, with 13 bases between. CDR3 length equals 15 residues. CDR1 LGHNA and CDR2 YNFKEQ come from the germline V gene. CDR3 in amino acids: CASSPGAQKNTEAFF. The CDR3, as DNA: TGTGCCAGCAGCCCGGGGGCCCAGAAGAACACTGAAGCTTTCTTT.

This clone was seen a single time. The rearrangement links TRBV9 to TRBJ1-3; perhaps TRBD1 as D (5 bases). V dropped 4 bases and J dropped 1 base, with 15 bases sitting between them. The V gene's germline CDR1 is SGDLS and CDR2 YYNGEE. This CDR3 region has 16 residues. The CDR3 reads CASSPQAWGSGNTIYF. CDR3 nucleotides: TGTGCCAGCAGCCCACAGGCTTGGGGGTCTGGAAACACCATATATTTT. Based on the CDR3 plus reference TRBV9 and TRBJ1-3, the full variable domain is DSGVTQTPKHLITATGQRVTLRCSPRSGDLSVYWYQQSLDQGLQFLIQYYNGEERAKGNILERFSAQQFPDLHSELNLSSLELGDSALYFCASSPQAWGSGNTIYFGEGSWLTVV.

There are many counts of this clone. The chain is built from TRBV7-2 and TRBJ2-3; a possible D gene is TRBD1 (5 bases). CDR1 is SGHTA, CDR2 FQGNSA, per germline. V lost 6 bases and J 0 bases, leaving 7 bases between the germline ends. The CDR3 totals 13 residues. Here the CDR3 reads CASRTASTDTQYF. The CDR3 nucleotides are TGTGCCAGCAGGACAGCTAGCACAGATACGCAGTATTTT.

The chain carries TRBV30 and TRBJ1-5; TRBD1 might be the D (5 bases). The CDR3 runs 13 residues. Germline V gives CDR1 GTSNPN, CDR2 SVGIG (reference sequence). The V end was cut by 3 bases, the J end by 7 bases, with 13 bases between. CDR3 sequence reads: CAWSGGYGQPQHF. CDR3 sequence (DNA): TGTGCCTGGAGCGGGGGATATGGACAGCCCCAGCATTTT.

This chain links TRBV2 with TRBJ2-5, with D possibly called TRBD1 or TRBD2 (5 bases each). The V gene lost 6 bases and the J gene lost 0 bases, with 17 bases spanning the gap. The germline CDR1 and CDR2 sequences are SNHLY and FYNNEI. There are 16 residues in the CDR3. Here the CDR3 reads CASSRLPGRHQETQYF. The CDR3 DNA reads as TGTGCCAGCAGCCGATTACCGGGACGCCACCAAGAGACCCAGTACTTC.

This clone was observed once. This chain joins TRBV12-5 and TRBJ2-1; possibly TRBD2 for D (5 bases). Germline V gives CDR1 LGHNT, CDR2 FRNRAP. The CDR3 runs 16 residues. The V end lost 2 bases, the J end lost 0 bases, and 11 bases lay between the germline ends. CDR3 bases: TGTGCTAGTGGTTTGAGGGTAGGGAGCTCCTACAATGAGCAGTTCTTC. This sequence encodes CASGLRVGSSYNEQFF.

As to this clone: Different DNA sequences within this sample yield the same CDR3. As DNA, the CDR3 is TGTGCCTGGAGCGGACTAGCGGGATCCACAGATACGCAGTATTTT. This gives the protein CAWSGLAGSTDTQYF. The chain has TRBV30 and TRBJ2-3, with 12 bases fitting TRBD2. V shed 3 bases, J shed 2 bases, and the junction held 3 bases outside the gene matches. Per the germline V gene, CDR1 is GTSNPN and CDR2 is SVGIG (reference sequence). The CDR3 spans 15 residues.

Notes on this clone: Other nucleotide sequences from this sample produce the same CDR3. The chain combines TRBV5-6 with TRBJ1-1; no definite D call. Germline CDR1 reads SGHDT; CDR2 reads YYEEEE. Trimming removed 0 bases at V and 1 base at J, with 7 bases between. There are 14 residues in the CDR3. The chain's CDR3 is CASSLAGPNTEAFF. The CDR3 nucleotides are TGTGCCAGCAGCTTGGCTGGCCCGAACACTGAAGCTTTCTTT.

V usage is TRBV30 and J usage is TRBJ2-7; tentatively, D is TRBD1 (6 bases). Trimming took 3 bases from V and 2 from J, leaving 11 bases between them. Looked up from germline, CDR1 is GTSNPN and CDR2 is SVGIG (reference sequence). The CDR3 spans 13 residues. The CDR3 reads CAWRTGTTYEQYF. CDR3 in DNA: TGTGCCTGGAGAACAGGGACGACCTACGAGCAGTACTTC.

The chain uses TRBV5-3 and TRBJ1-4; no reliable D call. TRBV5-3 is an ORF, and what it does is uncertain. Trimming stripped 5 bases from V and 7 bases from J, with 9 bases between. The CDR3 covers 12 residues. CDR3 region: CARRSFCEKLFF. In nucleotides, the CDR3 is TGTGCCAGAAGGTCTTTTTGTGAAAAACTGTTTTTT.

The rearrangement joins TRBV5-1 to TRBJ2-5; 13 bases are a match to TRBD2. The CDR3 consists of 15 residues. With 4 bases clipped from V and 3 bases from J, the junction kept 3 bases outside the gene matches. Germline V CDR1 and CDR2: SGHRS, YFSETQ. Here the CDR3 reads CASSIGLAGEETQYF. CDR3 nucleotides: TGCGCCAGCAGCATTGGACTAGCGGGGGAAGAGACCCAGTACTTC.

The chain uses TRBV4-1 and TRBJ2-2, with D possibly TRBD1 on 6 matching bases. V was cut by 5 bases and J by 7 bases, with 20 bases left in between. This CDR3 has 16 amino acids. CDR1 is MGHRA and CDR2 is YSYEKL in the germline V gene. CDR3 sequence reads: CASSSQGQGTGGELFF. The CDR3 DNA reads TGCGCCAGCAGCTCCCAGGGTCAGGGGACGGGCGGGGAGCTGTTTTTT.

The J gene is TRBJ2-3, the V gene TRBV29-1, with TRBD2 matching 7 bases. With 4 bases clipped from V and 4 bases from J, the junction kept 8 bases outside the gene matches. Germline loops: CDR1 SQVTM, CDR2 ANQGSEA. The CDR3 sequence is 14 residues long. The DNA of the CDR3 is TGCAGCGTTGGGTCGCGACTAGCCCCAGATACGCAGTATTTT. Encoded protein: CSVGSRLAPDTQYF.